This T cell receptor beta chain was captured in a study of cytomegalovirus exposure and HLA in healthy donors. The PCR made use of 60 Vbeta and 13 Jbeta primers. Produced via immunoSEQ multiplex PCR; TCRdb's table is partial and in-frame only. This sample has roughly 150,000 clones, with 60% to 80% found just once. The specimen was PBMCs. This receptor was taken from a man aged 18 to 29 in good health and CMV-seropositive.

CDR3: CASSLRGLGPNQPQHF. The CDR3 nucleotides are TGTGCCAGCAGCTTGAGGGGACTGGGGCCCAATCAGCCCCAGCATTTT. This chain joins TRBV5-5 and TRBJ1-5, with D possibly being TRBD1 (5 bases). The length of the CDR3 is 16 residues. Trimming took off 1 base at V and 3 bases at J, with 14 bases between the two ends. In germline, CDR1 is SGHKS, CDR2 YYEKEE (reference sequence).